This T cell receptor beta chain was documented in a study of post-analysis software for immune sequencing data. CDR3 size: 14 residues. Germline CDR1 reads SQVTM; CDR2 reads ANQGSEA. Trimming removed 5 bases from V and 7 bases from J, with 19 bases in between. Built from TCR beta cDNA, the libraries had unique molecular identifiers in them. Approximately 0.5 million cDNA molecules were recovered from an input of 1 to 10 million T cells. One entry per CDR3 protein results from TCRdb running MiXCR on the PCR reads. The sample lists approximately 730,000 distinct CDR3 sequences; about 32% were seen once. Note on this clonotype: Its matching antigen is unknown.

General study points: Relative to controls, patients had a handful of TRBV segments at higher frequency, with TRBV5-6, TRBV5-1 and TRBV20-1 among these. Strong same-batch co-clustering of samples appeared with F measure clustering. Those with multiple sclerosis, the patient group, showed significantly lower normalized Chao1 diversity than controls.

The TCR sequence derives from a girl under 18 with multiple sclerosis. The chain uses TRBV29-1 and TRBJ2-3; maybe TRBD1 (6 bases). The sequencing sample was made of blood. The CDR3 here is CSVKSQGMVNTQYF. The DNA for the CDR3 is TGCAGCGTTAAGTCTCAGGGGATGGTGAATACGCAGTATTTT.